The sequence of this T cell receptor beta chain was determined in a study of technical replicates of blood from a handful of donors. Only in-frame clones appear in the TCRdb table, and some are missing; sequencing was by immunoSEQ multiplex PCR. The sample shows more than 15,000 clones, 70% to 85% of them seen only once. Per the germline V gene, CDR1 is KGHSH and CDR2 is LQKENI. With 2 bases removed from V and 3 bases from J, the gap between germline ends came to 22 bases. CDR3 length: 18 residues. This receptor was identified in a human donor in good health. Some clones in this sample may be carry-over from other donors' samples. The sample comprised PBMCs. The chain carries TRBV18 and TRBJ2-5, with TRBD1 as a possible D gene (5 bases). The CDR3 here is CASSPSSSVNTGKETQYF. CDR3 sequence (DNA): TGTGCCAGCTCACCATCAAGTTCGGTGAACACAGGAAAAGAGACCCAGTACTTC.